This T cell receptor (beta chain) comes out of a study of blood T cell repertoires in COVID-19. Study context: There were acute and convalescent COVID-19 samples, and they came from the United States, Italy and Spain. The cDNA or gDNA used as material had been derived from T cells, B-cell-depleted T cells, or PBMCs.

V was clipped by 6 bases and J by 8 bases; unmatched bases: 4. The CDR3 is 13 amino acids. Authors' methods: Reference gene primer amplification in the assay estimated nucleated cell counts. The repertoire was sequenced with immunoSEQ multiplex PCR; TCRdb's copy has only in-frame clones and lacks some. V and J calls and clone size are given by that table; D and trimming were obtained from the DNA. The repertoire includes about 77,000 clones, roughly 90% of them detected once, and roughly 15% sits in the top ten. This clonotype was sampled from a woman of 80 years or more with active or convalescent COVID-19. Sequences were obtained from peripheral blood. The chain carries TRBV12-3 or TRBV12-4 and TRBJ1-4; TRBD1 aligns across 9 bases. The CDR3 region has the DNA TGTGCCAGCAGGGTGACAGGGGGAGAAAAACTGTTTTTT. Translating gives CASRVTGGEKLFF.